Following are 10 T cell receptor beta chains from one sample sequenced in a study of cytomegalovirus exposure and HLA in healthy donors. The PCR contained 60 Vbeta and 13 Jbeta primers. Here immunoSEQ multiplex PCR was the method, and the copy in TCRdb shows in-frame clones only, minus some. The repertoire table contains about 150,000 clones. Specimen: PBMCs. These receptors all stem from a woman aged 50 to 65 in good health and CMV-seronegative.

The J gene is TRBJ2-3, the V gene TRBV9, with 11 bases aligning to TRBD2. CDR1 SGDLS and CDR2 YYNGEE come from the germline V gene. V shed 1 base and J 4 bases; nucleotides not matched to a gene: 8. The CDR3 is 17 amino acids. CDR3 nucleotides: TGTGCCAGCAGCGTAATTCCTAGCGGGGGGCCGCCAGATACGCAGTATTTT. This codes for CASSVIPSGGPPDTQYF.

V usage is TRBV4-1 and J usage is TRBJ2-2, with 9 bases identical to TRBD2. Germline V gives CDR1 MGHRA, CDR2 YSYEKL. CDR3 length: 17 residues. J gave up 4 bases and V 2 bases, and 8 bases lay outside the gene matches. CDR3 sequence: CASSQRGLAGTTGELFF. The CDR3 nucleotides read TGCGCCAGCAGCCAAAGGGGGCTAGCGGGAACCACCGGGGAGCTGTTTTTT.

V is TRBV6-5 and J is TRBJ2-5; tentatively, D is TRBD2 (6 bases). Trimming removed 8 bases at V and 4 bases at J, with 17 bases between. This CDR3 has 14 residues. Germline CDR1 MNHEY, CDR2 SVGAGI. The CDR3 protein is CASCPGLGPETQYF. The CDR3 DNA follows: TGTGCCAGCTGCCCGGGACTGGGGCCAGAGACCCAGTACTTC.

The chain couples TRBV2 to TRBJ1-3; tentative D call: TRBD1 (6 bases). This CDR3 is built from 14 residues. The ends were cut back, 4 bases at V and 0 bases at J, with 7 bases in the middle. Germline assignment: CDR1 SNHLY and CDR2 FYNNEI. The CDR3 DNA sequence: TGTGCCAGCAGTGCGGACAGCTCTGGAAACACCATATATTTT. This sequence encodes CASSADSSGNTIYF.

CDR3 nucleotides: TGTGCCAGCAGCCAAGATCCAGCGGGGGGTAGGGGGACCCAGTACTTC. As protein: CASSQDPAGGRGTQYF. The chain is built from TRBV4-2 and TRBJ2-5, with 9 bases fitting TRBD2. V shed 0 bases, J shed 7 bases, and the junction held 9 bases outside the gene matches. CDR1 is LGHNA, CDR2 YNFKEQ, per germline. The CDR3 runs to 16 residues.

This chain uses TRBV28 with TRBJ2-4; D not resolved. V lost 3 bases and J 0 bases, leaving 18 bases between the germline ends. Germline CDR1 MDHEN, CDR2 SYDVKM. This CDR3 contains 18 residues. The CDR3 DNA sequence: TGTGCCAGCAGTTTGACGCTGGCTCAGGTGATAGCCAAAAACATTCAGTACTTC. Encoded protein: CASSLTLAQVIAKNIQYF.

The chain joins TRBV9 to TRBJ2-7; perhaps TRBD2 as D (7 bases). CDR3 length: 15 amino acids. Germline CDR1 is SGDLS and CDR2 is YYNGEE. Trimming shortened V by 2 bases and J by 2 bases, and 14 bases separated the two germline ends. The CDR3 here is CASSVRGGAPYEQYF. CDR3 nucleotides: TGTGCCAGCAGCGTGAGGGGGGGCGCACCCTACGAGCAGTACTTC.

The rearrangement joins TRBV11-2 to TRBJ2-1, with 9 bases matching TRBD2. This CDR3 spans 15 amino acids. With 6 bases clipped from V and 0 bases from J, the junction kept 3 bases outside the gene matches. Germline-derived CDR1 and CDR2 are SGHAT and FQNNGV. The chain's CDR3 is CASSLTSGSYNEQFF. Here the CDR3 DNA reads TGTGCCAGCAGTCTGACTAGCGGCTCCTACAATGAGCAGTTCTTC. The variable domain in full, with the rest retrieved from reference TRBV11-2 and TRBJ2-1, is EAGVAQSPRYKIIEKRQSVAFWCNPISGHATLYWYQQILGQGPKLLIQFQNNGVVDDSQLPKDRFSAERLKGVDSTLKIQPAKLEDSAVYLCASSLTSGSYNEQFFGPGTRLTVL.

The V and J genes are TRBV5-8 and TRBJ2-5; D may be TRBD1 (6 bases). This CDR3 has 15 residues. Germline V gene lookup returns CDR1 SGHTS and CDR2 YDEGEE. V was shortened by 0 bases and J by 3 bases, with 12 bases between the two germline ends. CDR3 residues: CASSLVGARKETQYF. CDR3 nucleotide sequence: TGTGCCAGCAGCTTGGTGGGGGCCAGAAAAGAGACCCAGTACTTC. Full variable domain (missing parts from reference TRBV5-8 and TRBJ2-5): EAGVTQSPTHLIKTRGQQATLRCSPISGHTSVYWYQQALGLGLQFLLWYDEGEERNRGNFPPRFSGRQFPNYSSELNVNALELEDSALYLCASSLVGARKETQYFGPGTRLLVL.

This chain connects TRBV7-9 to TRBJ2-1; 8 bases fit TRBD1. Germline V gives CDR1 SEHNR, CDR2 FQNEAQ (reference sequence). Trimming took 6 bases from V and 4 from J; bases not matched to a gene: 8. This CDR3 region has 15 residues. The CDR3 nucleotides read TGTGCCAGCAGTCCCCGACAGGGGATATACAATGAGCAGTTCTTC. It is translated as CASSPRQGIYNEQFF.